This paragraph reports one TCR beta chain. This clone was recorded once. No antigen is known for it. No base-level quality is on record; no much larger clone is a single base apart. This sample was taken from a study of blood T cell repertoires in COVID-19 (TCRdb year 2020). Study-level background: Samples from collaborators originated in the United States, Italy and Spain and spanned both the acute and convalescent phases of COVID-19. The prospective study material was composed of cDNA or gDNA derived from T cells, B-cell-depleted T cells, or PBMCs. Subjects who had been exposed to COVID-19, were actively infected with it, or had recovered from it provided the deeply sampled blood TCRbeta repertoires that made up the dataset. The repertoires were made available in a free public database intended to serve as a resource for research on the immune response to SARS-CoV-2. Samples came from the ongoing ImmuneRACE study (first 160 participants) plus 1,254 subjects from 6 global collaborators. Sample metadata almost always included a de-identified subject ID, COVID-19 status, age in years and sex. Where available, HLA class I and class II types were taken from metadata supplied by the sample provider and were not determined by assay-based typing.

Whole blood was collected in K2EDTA tubes by collaborating institutions according to the institutions' own protocols. For TCRbeta analysis, collaborators shipped samples in one of three forms: frozen whole blood, isolated PBMCs, or DNA extracted from either of those sample types. From the cysteine through the phenylalanine, the CDR3 covers 12 amino acids. The read is trimmed to its CDR3 DNA, 36 bases read in frame from base 1. V is shortened by 8 bases, J by 7 bases, and the region joining them spans 15 bases. Here is what the overall study found, with its caveats: The quantity of clinical and demographic metadata differed by source and by participant and was supplied without curation.

TCRbeta CDR3 regions were amplified from genomic DNA using the immunoSEQ Assay, a bias-controlled multiplex PCR. Per the source publication's procedure: Nucleated cell counts per sample were estimated from amplification of reference gene primers within the assay. To quantify the absolute abundance of each unique TCRbeta CDR3 rearrangement, sequence reads were collapsed and filtered. For each sample, productive Simpson clonality was calculated by taking the square root of Simpson's diversity index across productive rearrangements. TCRdb took over this immuneACCESS table, retaining in-frame rearrangements with V and J assigned. Such tables are incomplete; in checked studies, under half of the missing clones stem from an unresolved V gene, and the remainder is unexplained. That table gives V, J and clone size, and the DNA gave D and trimming. Across this sample there are 230,000 or so clones, with approximately 84% seen only once. Clones ranked in the top ten supply 4% to 5.5% of the sample.

This TCR was sampled from a man aged 45-65 years with active or convalescent COVID-19. The sample taken for sequencing was peripheral blood. Recombination linked TRBV12-3 or TRBV12-4 to TRBJ2-7, with no reliable assignment of the D segment. The nucleotide sequence is given as TGTGCCAGCGGCCCTTCCTCCGTGGAGCAGTACTTC. This gives the protein CASGPSSVEQYF.